This T cell receptor (beta chain) was found in a study of CXCR3-negative and CXCR3-positive naive CD8 T cells (dated by TCRdb to between 2018 and 2020). Concerning the study at large: In total, about 140 million TRB reads were obtained, or roughly 1.5 +/- 0.3 million reads per library. Data from 11 donors, pooled across two independent experiments, went into the diversity and physicochemical repertoire analyses. The TRBV-TRBJ cluster analysis covered naive subsets from about five donors and memory cells from 3 donors.

Note on this clonotype: Its antigen is unknown.

For sequencing, a NextSeq 550 was employed. The Human TCR Profiling Kit (MiLaboratory) was used to make UMI-labeled 5' RACE TRB cDNA libraries. The full amount of extracted RNA was used for cDNA synthesis, and the full amount of resulting cDNA was used for PCR amplification. The libraries were made side by side, with each library going through the same number of PCR cycles. The paper's processing steps were these. MIGEC and MiXCR extracted about 53,000 +/- 10,000 unique UMI-labeled TRB cDNA molecules per library, requiring at least two reads per UMI. On average, each library contained approximately 40,000 +/- 10,000 functional in-frame TRB CDR3 nucleotide clonotypes without stop codons. After downsampling to 5000 UMI-labeled TRB molecules per sample, diversity metrics such as normalized Shannon-Wiener and Chao1 were calculated in VDJtools. For the central five CDR3 residues, VDJtools calculated physicochemical properties weighted by clonotype size, namely interaction energy, strength, volume and Kidera factor 4. After reprocessing by TCRdb, each CDR3 protein sequence is one entry, and no DNA is given. The V and J calls, along with clone size, are taken from TCRdb and not from the paper's own processing. The data table for this sample lists more than 65,000 distinct CDR3 sequences. Together, the top ten hold about 1.5% of the sample.

The CDR3 numbers 19 residues from cysteine through phenylalanine. No DNA was logged. As encoded in the germline V gene, CDR1 is KGHSH while CDR2 is LQKENI. Here is what the overall study found, with its caveats: Compared with CXCR3-negative naive cells, CXCR3-positive naive cells had TRB CDR3s with higher hydrophobicity (lower Kidera factor 4), lower energy, and higher strength and volume indices. Comparably high repertoire diversity was found in both naive subsets, whereas much lower repertoire diversity was found in memory CD8+ T cells. Freshly isolated PBMCs were used for most assays because CXCR3 expression partially decreased after cryopreservation. Naive CXCR3-negative and CXCR3-positive cells from the same donor showed similar TRBV-TRBJ usage, whereas memory cells showed distinct patterns. Because surface CD5, which is linked to self-reactivity in mice, was comparable between the naive subsets, TCR interaction strength was also inferred from the physicochemical properties of TRB CDR3s.

Each CD8+ T cell subset was flow-sorted in triplicate, with roughly 300,000 cells per subset placed directly into RLT lysis buffer. Naive CD8+ T cells were defined stringently as CD45RO-CCR7+CD27+CD95- to exclude memory contaminants. Using standard density gradient centrifugation, peripheral blood mononuclear cells were isolated from buffy coats. Naive CXCR3-negative and CXCR3-positive CD8+ T cells were flow-sorted using a FACSAria III. Total RNA was extracted from sorted cells with an RNeasy Mini Kit. The V gene is TRBV18 and the J gene is TRBJ2-1; without DNA, the TCRdb call of TRBD2 cannot be checked. The sequencing sample was made of naive CXCR3- CD8+ T cells from blood. This specimen's cell subset or site label, interpreted: CD45RO-CCR7+CD27+CD95- naive CD8+ T cells lacking CXCR3 (TNR3-). The receptor comes from a human donor in good health. Some clones in this sample may be carry-over from other donors' samples. The CDR3 protein sequence reads: CASSPRVATSGVVYNEQFF.